This T cell receptor (beta chain) was captured in a study of blood T cell repertoires in COVID-19. About the study: Italy, Spain and the United States were the sources of the convalescent and acute COVID-19 samples. T cells, B-cell-depleted T cells, or PBMCs provided the cDNA or gDNA that served as material.

This clone was seen just once. Produced via immunoSEQ multiplex PCR; TCRdb's table is partial and in-frame only. Of some 120,000 clones in the sample, 71% were seen once. The CDR3 runs 11 residues. Germline V gives CDR1 DFQATT, CDR2 SNEGSKA (reference sequence). V lost 1 base and J lost 7, with 5 bases in between. The chain joins TRBV20-1 to TRBJ1-5; D gene unclear. This clonotype was sampled from a human donor with acute or convalescent COVID-19. The donor label of this sample is uncertain. Sequenced: peripheral blood. The CDR3 coding sequence is TGCAGTGCTAGAGGTTCACAGCCCCAGCATTTT. Translated, it gives CSARGSQPQHF.